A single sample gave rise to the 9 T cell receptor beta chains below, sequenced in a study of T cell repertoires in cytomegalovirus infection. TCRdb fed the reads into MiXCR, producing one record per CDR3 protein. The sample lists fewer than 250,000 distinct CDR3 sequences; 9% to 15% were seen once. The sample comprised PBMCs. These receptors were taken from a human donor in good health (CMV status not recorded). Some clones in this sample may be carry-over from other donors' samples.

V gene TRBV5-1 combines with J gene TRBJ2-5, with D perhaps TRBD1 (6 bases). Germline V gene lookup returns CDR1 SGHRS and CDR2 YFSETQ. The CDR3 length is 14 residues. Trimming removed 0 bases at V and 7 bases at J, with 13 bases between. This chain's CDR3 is CASSLEGQSGTQYF. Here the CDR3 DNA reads TGCGCCAGCAGCTTGGAGGGACAATCGGGGACCCAGTACTTC.

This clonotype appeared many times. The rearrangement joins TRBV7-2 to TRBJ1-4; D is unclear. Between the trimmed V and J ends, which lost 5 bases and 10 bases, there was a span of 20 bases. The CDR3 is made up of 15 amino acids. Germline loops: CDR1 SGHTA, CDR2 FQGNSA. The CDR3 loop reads CASSPTGQMMSKLFF. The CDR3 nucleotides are TGTGCCAGCAGCCCGACCGGGCAAATGATGTCAAAACTGTTTTTT.

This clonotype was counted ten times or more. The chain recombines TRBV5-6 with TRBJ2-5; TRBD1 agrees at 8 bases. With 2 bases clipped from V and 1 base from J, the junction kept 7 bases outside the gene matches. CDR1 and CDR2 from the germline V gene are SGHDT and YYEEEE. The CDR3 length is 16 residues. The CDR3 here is CASSFRTGTLQETQYF. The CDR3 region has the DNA TGTGCCAGCAGCTTCCGGACAGGGACCCTCCAAGAGACCCAGTACTTC.

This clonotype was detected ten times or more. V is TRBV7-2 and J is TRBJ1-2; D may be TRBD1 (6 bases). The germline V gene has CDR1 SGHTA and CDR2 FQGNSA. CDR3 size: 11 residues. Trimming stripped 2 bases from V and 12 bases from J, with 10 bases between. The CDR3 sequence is CASSLQGIDTF. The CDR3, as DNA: TGTGCCAGCAGCTTACAGGGGATCGACACCTTC.

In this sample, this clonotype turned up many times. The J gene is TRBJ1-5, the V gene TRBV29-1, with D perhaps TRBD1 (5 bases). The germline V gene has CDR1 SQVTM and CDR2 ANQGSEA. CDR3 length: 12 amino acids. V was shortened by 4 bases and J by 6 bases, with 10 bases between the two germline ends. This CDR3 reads CSVAQQGQPQHF. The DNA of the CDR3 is TGCAGCGTTGCTCAGCAGGGTCAGCCCCAGCATTTT.

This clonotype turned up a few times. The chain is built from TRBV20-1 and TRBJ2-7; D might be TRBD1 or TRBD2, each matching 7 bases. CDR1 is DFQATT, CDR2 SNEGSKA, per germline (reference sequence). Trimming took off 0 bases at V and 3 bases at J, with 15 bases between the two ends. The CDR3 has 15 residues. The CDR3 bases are TGCAGTGCTAGAGAACCCCAGGGGGGGAGCTACGAGCAGTACTTC. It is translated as CSAREPQGGSYEQYF.

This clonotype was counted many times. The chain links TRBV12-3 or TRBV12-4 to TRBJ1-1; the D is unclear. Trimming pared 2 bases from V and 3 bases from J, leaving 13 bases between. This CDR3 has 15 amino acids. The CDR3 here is CASSLRQVVDTEAFF. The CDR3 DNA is TGTGCCAGCAGTTTACGGCAGGTGGTCGACACTGAAGCTTTCTTT.

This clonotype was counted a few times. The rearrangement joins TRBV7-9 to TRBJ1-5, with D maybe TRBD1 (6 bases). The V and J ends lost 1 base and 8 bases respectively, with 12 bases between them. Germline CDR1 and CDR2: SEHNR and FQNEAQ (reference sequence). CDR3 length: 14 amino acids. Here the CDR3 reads CASSLEGVEEPQHF. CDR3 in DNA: TGTGCCAGCAGCTTAGAGGGGGTTGAGGAGCCCCAGCATTTT.

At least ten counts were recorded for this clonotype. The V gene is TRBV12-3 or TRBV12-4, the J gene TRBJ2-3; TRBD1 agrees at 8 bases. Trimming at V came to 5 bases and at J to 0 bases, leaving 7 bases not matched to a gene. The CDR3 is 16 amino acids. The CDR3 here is CASSLRDRRSTDTQYF. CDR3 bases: TGTGCCAGCAGTCTCCGGGACAGGAGGAGCACAGATACGCAGTATTTT.